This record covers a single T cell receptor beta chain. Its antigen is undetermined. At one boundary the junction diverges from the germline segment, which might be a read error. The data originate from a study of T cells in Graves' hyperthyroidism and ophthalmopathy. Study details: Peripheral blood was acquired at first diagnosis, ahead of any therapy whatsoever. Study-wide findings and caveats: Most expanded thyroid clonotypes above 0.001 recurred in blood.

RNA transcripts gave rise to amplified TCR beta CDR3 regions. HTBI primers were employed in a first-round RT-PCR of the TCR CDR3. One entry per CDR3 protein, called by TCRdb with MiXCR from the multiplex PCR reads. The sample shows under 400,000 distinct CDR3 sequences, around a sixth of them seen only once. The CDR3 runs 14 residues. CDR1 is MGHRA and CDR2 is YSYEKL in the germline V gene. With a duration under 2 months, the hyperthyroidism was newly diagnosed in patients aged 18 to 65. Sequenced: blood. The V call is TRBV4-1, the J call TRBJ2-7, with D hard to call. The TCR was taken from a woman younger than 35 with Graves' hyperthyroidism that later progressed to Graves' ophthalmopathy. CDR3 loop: CASGHIGEGYEQYF. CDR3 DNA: TGCGCCAGCGGCCATATTGGGGAAGGCTACGAGCAGTACTTC.